The source of this T cell receptor (beta chain) is a study of Graves' ophthalmopathy and Graves' hyperthyroidism. This clonotype was detected many times. Investigators amplified TCR beta CDR3 regions from RNA transcripts. Second-round multiplex PCR came after first-round RT-PCR with HTBI primers. TCRdb processed the multiplex PCR reads anew with MiXCR; each CDR3 protein has one entry. The sample has just over 600,000 distinct CDR3 sequences, 22% seen once. V lost 6 bases to trimming and J lost 2 bases, with 11 bases between them. Germline loops: CDR1 DFQATT, CDR2 SNEGSKA (reference sequence). There are 12 residues in the CDR3.

The TCR was taken from a woman younger than 30 with stable Graves' hyperthyroidism. Some clones in this sample may be carry-over from other donors' samples. The sequencing input was peripheral blood. The chain couples TRBV20-1 to TRBJ2-7; D call uncertain. The CDR3 loop is CSARGETYEQYF. The CDR3 DNA is TGCAGTGCCCGAGGCGAGACCTACGAGCAGTACTTC.